This T cell receptor (beta chain) was recovered during a study of blood T cell repertoires in COVID-19 (dated by TCRdb to the early 2020s). For the wider study: The collaborator samples originated in the United States, Italy and Spain and spanned the acute and convalescent phases of COVID-19. The material from the prospective study consisted of cDNA or gDNA derived from T cells, B-cell-depleted T cells, or PBMCs. Deeply sampled blood TCRbeta repertoires from subjects exposed to, actively infected with, or recovered from COVID-19 were included in the dataset. The repertoires were made available in a free public database intended to serve as a resource for research on the immune response to SARS-CoV-2. Samples were obtained from the ongoing ImmuneRACE study (first 160 participants) and from over 1,000 subjects provided by 6 global collaborators. The sample metadata nearly always contained a de-identified subject ID, COVID-19 status, age in years and sex. Where available, HLA class I and class II types were taken from metadata supplied by the sample provider and were not determined by assay-based typing.

TCRbeta CDR3 regions were amplified from genomic DNA using the immunoSEQ Assay, a bias-controlled multiplex PCR. As for the authors' bioinformatics: Within the assay, amplification of reference gene primers was used to estimate how many nucleated cells each sample contained. To quantify the absolute abundance of each unique TCRbeta CDR3 rearrangement, sequence reads were collapsed and filtered. For each sample, productive Simpson clonality was calculated as the square root of Simpson's diversity index over productive rearrangements. The table was pulled from immuneACCESS by TCRdb, which kept in-frame rearrangements only. Such tables lose some clones; where checked, under half of the loss comes from unresolved V genes, and the rest has no known cause. V and J calls and clone size come straight from that table; D and trimming were deduced from the DNA. The sample table holds 250,000 to 350,000 clones, of which more than 70% were seen once. The ten largest make up about 6% of the sample.

Paper-wide results and their limitations: The quantity of clinical and demographic metadata differed by source and by participant and was supplied without curation.

With respect to this clone: The clone's antigen remains unknown. Base qualities are missing; no much larger clone stands one base away.

Another Seattle source contributed samples from volunteer blood donors who had recovered from COVID-19. Whole blood was collected in K2EDTA tubes by collaborating institutions according to the institutions' own protocols. Collaborator samples were shipped for TCRbeta analysis as frozen whole blood, isolated PBMCs, or DNA extracted from either sample type. Spanning cysteine to phenylalanine, the CDR3 consists of 15 amino acids. This entry keeps only the CDR3 DNA: 45 bases, framed from base 1. CDR1 and CDR2 were assigned from the germline V gene as MGHRA and YSYEKL. V is pared back by 3 bases and J by 2 bases, with 14 bases lying between the germline termini.

The receptor was isolated from a man between 18 and 29 years old who had recovered from COVID-19. The rearrangement joined TRBV4-1 to TRBJ2-7, and possibly TRBD2, on 5 matching bases. The sequenced sample consisted of peripheral blood. The DNA sequence is as follows: TGCGCCAGCAGCCACCTTGAGGGCGGAACCTACGAGCAGTACTTC. This translates into CASSHLEGGTYEQYF.